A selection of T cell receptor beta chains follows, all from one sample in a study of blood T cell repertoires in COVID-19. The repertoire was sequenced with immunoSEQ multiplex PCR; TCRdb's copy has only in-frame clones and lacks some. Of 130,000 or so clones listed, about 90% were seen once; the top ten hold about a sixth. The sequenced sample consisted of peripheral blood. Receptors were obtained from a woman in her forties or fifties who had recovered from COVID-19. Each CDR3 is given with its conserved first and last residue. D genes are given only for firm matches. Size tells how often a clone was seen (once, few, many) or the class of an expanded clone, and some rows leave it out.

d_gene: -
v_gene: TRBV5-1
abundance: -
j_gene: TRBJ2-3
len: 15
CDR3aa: CASSYASVSPDTQYF
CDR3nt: TGCGCCAGCAGTTATGCTAGCGTGAGTCCAGATACGCAGTATTTT

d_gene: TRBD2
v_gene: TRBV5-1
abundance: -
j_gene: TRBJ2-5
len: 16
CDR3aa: CASSFGLADFQETQYF
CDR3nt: TGCGCCAGCAGCTTCGGACTAGCGGATTTCCAAGAGACCCAGTACTTC

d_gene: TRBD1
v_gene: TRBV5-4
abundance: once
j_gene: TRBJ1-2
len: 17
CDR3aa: CASSRGTGSGANYGYTF
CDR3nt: TGTGCCAGCAGCCGAGGGACAGGCTCAGGGGCTAACTATGGCTACACCTTC

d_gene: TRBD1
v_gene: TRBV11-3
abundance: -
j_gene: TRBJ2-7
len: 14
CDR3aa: CASSPRGRGYEQYF
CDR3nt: TGTGCCAGCAGCCCCAGGGGGCGCGGCTACGAGCAGTACTTC

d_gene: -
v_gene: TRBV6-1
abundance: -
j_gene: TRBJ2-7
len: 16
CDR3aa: CASSESPLRQLGEQYF
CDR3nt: TGTGCCAGCAGTGAAAGCCCCCTCCGACAGTTAGGCGAGCAGTACTTC

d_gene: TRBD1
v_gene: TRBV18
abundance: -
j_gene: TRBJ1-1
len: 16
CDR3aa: CASSSGQGASGDEAFF
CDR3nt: TGTGCCAGCTCGTCGGGACAGGGGGCTTCTGGAGATGAAGCTTTCTTT

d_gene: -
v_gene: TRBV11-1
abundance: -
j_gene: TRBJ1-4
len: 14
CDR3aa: CASTDRDKDEKLFF
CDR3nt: TGTGCCAGCACCGACCGGGACAAGGATGAAAAACTGTTTTTT

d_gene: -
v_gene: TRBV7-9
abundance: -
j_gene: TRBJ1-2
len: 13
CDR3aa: CASSPGQIYGYTF
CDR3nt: TGTGCCAGCAGCCCCGGACAGATCTATGGCTACACCTTC

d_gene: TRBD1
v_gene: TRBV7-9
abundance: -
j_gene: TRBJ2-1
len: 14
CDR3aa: CASRPAWDRGEQFF
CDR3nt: TGTGCCAGCAGGCCCGCCTGGGACAGGGGTGAGCAGTTCTTC

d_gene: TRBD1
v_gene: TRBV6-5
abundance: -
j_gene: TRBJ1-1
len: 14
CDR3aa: CASTDRGRQVGAFF
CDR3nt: TGTGCCAGCACCGACAGGGGGCGACAGGTGGGAGCTTTCTTT

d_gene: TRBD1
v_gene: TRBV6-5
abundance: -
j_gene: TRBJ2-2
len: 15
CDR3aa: CASSNRGPNTGELFF
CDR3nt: TGTGCCAGCAGCAACAGGGGACCGAACACCGGGGAGCTGTTTTTT

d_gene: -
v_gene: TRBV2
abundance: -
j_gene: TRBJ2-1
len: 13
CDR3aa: CASSEESGNEQFF
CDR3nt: TGTGCCAGCAGTGAAGAATCGGGCAATGAGCAGTTCTTC

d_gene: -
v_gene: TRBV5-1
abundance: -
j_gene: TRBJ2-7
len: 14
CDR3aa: CASSSGQFTYEQYF
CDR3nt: TGCGCCAGCAGCTCCGGACAGTTTACCTACGAGCAGTACTTC

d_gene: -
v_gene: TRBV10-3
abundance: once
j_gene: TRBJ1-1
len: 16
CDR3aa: CAIRAQDLGGASEAFF
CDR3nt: TGTGCCATCAGGGCCCAAGACCTAGGGGGGGCCTCTGAAGCTTTCTTT

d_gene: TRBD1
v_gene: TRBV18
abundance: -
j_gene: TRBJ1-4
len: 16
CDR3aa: CASAGQGLPTNEKLFF
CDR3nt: TGTGCCAGCGCCGGACAGGGGCTCCCAACTAATGAAAAACTGTTTTTT

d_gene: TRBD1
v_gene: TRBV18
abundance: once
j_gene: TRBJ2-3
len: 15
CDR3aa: CASSPQGANTDTQYF
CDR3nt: TGTGCCAGCTCACCACAGGGGGCCAACACAGATACGCAGTATTTT

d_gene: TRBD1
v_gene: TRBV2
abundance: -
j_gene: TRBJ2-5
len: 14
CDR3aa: CASTGDRVQETQYF
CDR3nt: TGTGCCAGTACCGGAGACAGGGTCCAAGAGACCCAGTACTTC

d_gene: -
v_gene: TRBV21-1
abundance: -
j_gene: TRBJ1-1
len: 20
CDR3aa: CASSKTGTNSPMGMNTEAFF
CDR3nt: TGTGCCAGCAGCAAAACAGGGACTAATTCACCCATGGGGATGAACACTGAAGCTTTCTTT

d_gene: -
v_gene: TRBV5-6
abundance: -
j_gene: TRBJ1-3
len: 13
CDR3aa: CASSPLDGNTIYF
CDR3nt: TGTGCCAGCAGCCCCTTAGATGGAAACACCATATATTTT

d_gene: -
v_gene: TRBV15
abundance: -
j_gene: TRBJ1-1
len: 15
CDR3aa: CATSRTGSMNTEAFF
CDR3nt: TGTGCCACCAGCAGAACAGGGTCCATGAACACTGAAGCTTTCTTT

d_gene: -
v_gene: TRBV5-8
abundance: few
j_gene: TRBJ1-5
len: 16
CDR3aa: CASSLGAGGFNQPQHF
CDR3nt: TGTGCCAGCAGCTTGGGGGCTGGGGGGTTTAATCAGCCCCAGCATTTT

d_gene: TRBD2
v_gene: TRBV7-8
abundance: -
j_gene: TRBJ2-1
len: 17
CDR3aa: CASSFKKGLAGNNEQFF
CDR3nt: TGTGCCAGCAGCTTTAAAAAAGGACTAGCGGGAAACAATGAGCAGTTCTTC

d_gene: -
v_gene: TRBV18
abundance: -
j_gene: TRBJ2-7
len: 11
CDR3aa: CASSPAYEQYF
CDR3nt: TGTGCCAGCTCACCCGCCTACGAGCAGTACTTC

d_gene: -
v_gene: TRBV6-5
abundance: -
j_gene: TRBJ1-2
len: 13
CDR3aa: CASHIEASGGYTF
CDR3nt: TGTGCCAGCCACATAGAGGCCTCGGGGGGCTACACCTTC

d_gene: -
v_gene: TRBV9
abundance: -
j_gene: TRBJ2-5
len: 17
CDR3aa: CASSVGGTATYQETQYF
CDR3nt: TGTGCCAGCAGCGTAGGGGGCACCGCTACGTACCAAGAGACCCAGTACTTC

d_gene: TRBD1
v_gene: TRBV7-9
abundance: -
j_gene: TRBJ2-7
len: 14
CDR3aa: CASSLSGGTYEQYF
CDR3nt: TGTGCCAGCAGCTTGTCAGGGGGAACCTACGAGCAGTACTTC

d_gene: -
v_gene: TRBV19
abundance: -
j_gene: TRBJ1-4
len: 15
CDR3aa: CASKNARRRNEKLFF
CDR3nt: TGTGCCAGTAAAAACGCCCGTCGGAGGAACGAAAAACTGTTTTTT

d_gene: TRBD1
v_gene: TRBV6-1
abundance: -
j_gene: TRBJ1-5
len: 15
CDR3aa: CASSELRQGNQPQHF
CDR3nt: TGTGCCAGCAGTGAATTAAGACAGGGGAATCAGCCCCAGCATTTT

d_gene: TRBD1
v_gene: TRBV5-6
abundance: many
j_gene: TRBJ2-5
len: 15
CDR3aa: CASSVYWTGKETQYF
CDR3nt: TGTGCCAGCAGCGTATACTGGACAGGCAAAGAGACCCAGTACTTC

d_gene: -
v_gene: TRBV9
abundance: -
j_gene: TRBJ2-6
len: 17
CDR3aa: CASSALTGSSGANVLTF
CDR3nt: TGTGCCAGCAGCGCCCTGACAGGCAGCTCTGGGGCCAACGTCCTGACTTTC

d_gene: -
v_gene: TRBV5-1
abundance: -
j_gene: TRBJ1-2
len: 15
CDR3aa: CASSRGQPNSDGYTF
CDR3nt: TGCGCCAGCAGCCGAGGGCAGCCAAATTCAGATGGCTACACCTTC

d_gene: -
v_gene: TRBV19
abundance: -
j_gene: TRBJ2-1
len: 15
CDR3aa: CASSVGQPSYNEQFF
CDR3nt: TGTGCCAGTAGTGTGGGACAACCCTCCTACAATGAGCAGTTCTTC

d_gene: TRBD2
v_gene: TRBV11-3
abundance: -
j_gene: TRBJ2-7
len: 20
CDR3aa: CASSLAFSIGTSGGTYEQYF
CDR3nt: TGTGCCAGCAGCTTAGCTTTTTCGATCGGGACTAGCGGGGGGACCTACGAGCAGTACTTC

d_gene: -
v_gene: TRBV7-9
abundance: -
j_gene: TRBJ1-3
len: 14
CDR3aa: CASSPWGRGNTIYF
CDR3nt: TGTGCCAGCAGCCCCTGGGGGCGCGGAAACACCATATATTTT

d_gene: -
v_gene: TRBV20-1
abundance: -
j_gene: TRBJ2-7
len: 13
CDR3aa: CSANDHTPYEQYF
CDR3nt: TGCAGTGCTAATGATCACACCCCCTACGAGCAGTACTTC

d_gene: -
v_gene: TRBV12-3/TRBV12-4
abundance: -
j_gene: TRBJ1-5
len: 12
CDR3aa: CASRASNQPQHF
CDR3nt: TGTGCCAGCAGGGCTAGCAATCAGCCCCAGCATTTT

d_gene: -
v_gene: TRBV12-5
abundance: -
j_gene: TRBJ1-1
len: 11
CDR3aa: CASGLQEKAFF
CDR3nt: TGTGCTAGTGGTTTACAGGAGAAAGCTTTCTTT

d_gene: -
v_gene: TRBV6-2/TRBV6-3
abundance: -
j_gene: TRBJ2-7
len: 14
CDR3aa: CASSLTLSSYEQYF
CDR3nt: TGTGCCAGCAGCCTGACACTTTCCTCCTACGAGCAGTACTTC

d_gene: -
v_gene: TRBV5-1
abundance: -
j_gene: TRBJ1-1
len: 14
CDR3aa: CASSQGSMGVEAFF
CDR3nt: TGCGCCAGCAGCCAGGGGTCCATGGGGGTTGAAGCTTTCTTT

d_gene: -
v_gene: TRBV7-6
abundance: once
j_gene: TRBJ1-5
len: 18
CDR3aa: CASSLSLIPETANQPQHF
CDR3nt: TGTGCCAGCAGCCTATCCCTTATTCCGGAGACAGCGAATCAGCCCCAGCATTTT

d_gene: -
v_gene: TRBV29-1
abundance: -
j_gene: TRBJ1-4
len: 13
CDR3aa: CSVGEQLGEKLFF
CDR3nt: TGCAGCGTTGGGGAGCAGTTAGGTGAAAAACTGTTTTTT

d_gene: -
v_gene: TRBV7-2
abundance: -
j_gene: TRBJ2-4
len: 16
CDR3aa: CASSLDPRGAKNIQYF
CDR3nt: TGTGCCAGCAGCCTAGACCCAAGGGGTGCCAAAAACATTCAGTACTTC

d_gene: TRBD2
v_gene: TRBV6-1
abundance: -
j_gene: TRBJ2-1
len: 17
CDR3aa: CASSDIILAGDFNEQFF
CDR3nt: TGTGCCAGCAGTGACATCATACTAGCGGGGGATTTCAATGAGCAGTTCTTC

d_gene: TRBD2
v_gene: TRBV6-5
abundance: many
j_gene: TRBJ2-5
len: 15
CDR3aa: CASSDSSGGQETQYF
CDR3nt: TGTGCCAGCAGTGACTCTAGCGGGGGACAAGAGACCCAGTACTTC

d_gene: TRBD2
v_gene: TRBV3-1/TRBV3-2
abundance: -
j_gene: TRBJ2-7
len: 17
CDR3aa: CASSQARTSGETYEQYF
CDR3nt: TGTGCCAGCAGCCAAGCCAGGACTAGCGGGGAGACCTACGAGCAGTACTTC

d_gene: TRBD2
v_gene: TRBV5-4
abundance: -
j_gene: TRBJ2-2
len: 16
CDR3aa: CASSRGLAELTGELFF
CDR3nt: TGTGCCAGCAGCAGGGGACTAGCGGAGCTCACCGGGGAGCTGTTTTTT

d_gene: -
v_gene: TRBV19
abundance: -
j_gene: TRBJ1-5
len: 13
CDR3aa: CASGAWGNQPQHF
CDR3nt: TGTGCCAGCGGAGCCTGGGGCAATCAGCCCCAGCATTTT

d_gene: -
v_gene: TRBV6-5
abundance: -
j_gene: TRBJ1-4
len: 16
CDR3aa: CASSSGTTGFGEKLFF
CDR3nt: TGTGCCAGCAGTTCAGGAACTACAGGGTTCGGTGAAAAACTGTTTTTT